The source of this TCR beta chain is a study of cytomegalovirus exposure and HLA in healthy donors (dated by TCRdb to 2016 to 2017). Turning to the overall study: The 670 or so repertoires of the first cohort and the 120 or so validation repertoires were produced on the same platform, according to a later analysis. High-throughput TCR immunosequencing, statistical association of individual TCRs with disease status, and machine learning were combined to predict cytomegalovirus infection status. The study aimed to test whether signatures of past pathogen exposure could be identified by cataloging public T cell receptors. A separate validation cohort of roughly 130 different subjects was used in addition to the approximately 640-subject first cohort. Study-level results and caveats: In the study, around 150 TCR beta chains were listed as associated with cytomegalovirus. A few of the identified cytomegalovirus-associated TCR beta chains were confirmed in vitro to be specific for cytomegalovirus antigens. The validation cohort had no HLA typing available for a later analysis, so co-occurrence within that cohort was assessed over all 130 or so repertoires. The classifier was reported to diagnose cytomegalovirus status with high specificity and sensitivity in both the original and validation cohorts. According to the authors, the approach could potentially be generalized to other disease states and immunological phenotypes. While some public TCRs were present in many individuals, most TCR sequences turned up only very rarely across donors. Subsequent analysis determined that TCRs grouped into clusters in the first cohort also showed a tendency toward co-occurrence across the roughly 110 validation repertoires, and 90% to 95% of cluster scores exceeded 0.

V loses 4 bases of germline sequence and J loses 0 bases, and the interval between the two ends is 12 bases. Looking up the germline V gene yields CDR1 SGHNT and CDR2 YENEEA. From the cysteine up to the phenylalanine, the CDR3 has a length of 16 residues. The sequence is cut down to CDR3 DNA, 48 bases in frame from base 1. The donors belonged to the validation cohort of over a hundred subjects, which was separate from the roughly 670-subject first cohort. Preparation of the library involved the immunoSEQ multiplex PCR assay. The published analysis was carried out like this. To diagnose cytomegalovirus status from the catalog of TCR beta chain sequences, a statistical classification framework was built. TCRdb took this table from immuneACCESS and kept in-frame rearrangements with V and J called. Such tables lack part of the clones; where checked against another copy, unresolved V genes explain under half of the gap, and the rest is unexplained. V and J calls and clone size are given by that table; D and trimming were obtained from the DNA. Counted in this sample were 110,000 to 150,000 clones; around 88% of them appeared once. The ten biggest clones cover roughly 7.7% of the sample.

In the case of this clone: Its antigen is still unknown. No much larger clonotype is one base removed from it; base qualities were not supplied.

The receptor comes from a woman under 30 in good health and CMV-seropositive. The sequenced sample consisted of PBMCs. The chain is made from TRBV11-3 and TRBJ2-2; possibly the D gene is TRBD1, per 6 matching bases. This receptor carries the CDR3 CASSSWDTANTGELFF. The DNA reads TGTGCCAGCAGCTCCTGGGACACTGCGAACACCGGGGAGCTGTTTTTT.